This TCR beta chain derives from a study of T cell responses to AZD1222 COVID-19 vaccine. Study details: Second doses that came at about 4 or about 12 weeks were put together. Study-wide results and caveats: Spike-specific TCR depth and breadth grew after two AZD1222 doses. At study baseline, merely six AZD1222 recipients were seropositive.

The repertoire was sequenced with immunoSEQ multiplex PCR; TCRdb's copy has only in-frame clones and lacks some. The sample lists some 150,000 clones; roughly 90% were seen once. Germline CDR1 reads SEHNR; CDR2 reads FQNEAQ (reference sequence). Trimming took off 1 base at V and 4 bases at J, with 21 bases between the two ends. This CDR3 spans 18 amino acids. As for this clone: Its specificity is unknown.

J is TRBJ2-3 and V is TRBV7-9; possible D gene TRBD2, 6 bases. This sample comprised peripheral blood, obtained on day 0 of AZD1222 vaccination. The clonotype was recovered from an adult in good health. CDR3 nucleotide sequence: TGTGCCAGCAGCTTAGGTCAACGGGCGGGGATTTGGGCAGATACGCAGTATTTT. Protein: CASSLGQRAGIWADTQYF.